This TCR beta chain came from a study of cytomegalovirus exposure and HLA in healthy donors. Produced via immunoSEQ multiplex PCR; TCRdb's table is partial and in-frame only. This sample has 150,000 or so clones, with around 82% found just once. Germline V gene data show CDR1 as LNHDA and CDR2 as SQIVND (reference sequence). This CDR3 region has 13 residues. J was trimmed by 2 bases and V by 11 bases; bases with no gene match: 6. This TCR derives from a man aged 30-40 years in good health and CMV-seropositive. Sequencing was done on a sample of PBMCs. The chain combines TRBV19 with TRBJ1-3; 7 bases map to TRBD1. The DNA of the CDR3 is TGTGCCGCAAGACAGGGAACTGGAAACACCATATATTTT. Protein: CAARQGTGNTIYF.